This T cell receptor (beta chain) was recorded in a study of T cell responses to AZD1222 COVID-19 vaccine. Whole-study results and caveats: Baseline antibody screening turned up just 6 or 7 seropositive AZD1222 recipients.

With 6 bases removed from V and 5 bases from J, the gap between germline ends came to 19 bases. Germline V gene data show CDR1 as LNHDA and CDR2 as SQIVND (reference sequence). The CDR3 length is 15 residues. This clone has just a few counts. What it binds is unknown. Clones were read by immunoSEQ multiplex PCR, and TCRdb kept only the in-frame ones, dropping some. Of roughly 100,000 clones listed, more than 75% are singletons. This TCR came from an adult in good health. The source was peripheral blood, collected on day 0 of AZD1222 vaccination. The V call is TRBV19, the J call TRBJ1-1; D uncertain. CDR3 coding DNA: TGTGCCAGTAGAAAGACCCAAACGGGTAGGACTGAAGCTTTCTTT. It translates to CASRKTQTGRTEAFF. Variable domain in full (rest from reference TRBV19 and TRBJ1-1): DGGITQSPKYLFRKEGQNVTLSCEQNLNHDAMYWYRQDPGQGLRLIYYSQIVNDFQKGDIAEGYSVSREKKESFPLTVTSAQKNPTAFYLCASRKTQTGRTEAFFGQGTRLTVV.